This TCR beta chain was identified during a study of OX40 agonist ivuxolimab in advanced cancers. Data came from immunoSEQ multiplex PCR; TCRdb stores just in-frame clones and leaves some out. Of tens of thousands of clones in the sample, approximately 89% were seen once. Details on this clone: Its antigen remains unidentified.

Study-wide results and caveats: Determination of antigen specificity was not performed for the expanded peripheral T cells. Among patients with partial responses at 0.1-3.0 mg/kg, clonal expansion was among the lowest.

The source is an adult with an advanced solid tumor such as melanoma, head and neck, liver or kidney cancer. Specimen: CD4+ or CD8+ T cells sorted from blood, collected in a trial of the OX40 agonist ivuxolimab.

The CDR3 region has the DNA TGTGCCAGCAGTCCGAGCGGGAGAGGAGGAGATACGCAGTATTTT. Its protein is CASSPSGRGGDTQYF. This chain links TRBV28 with TRBJ2-3, with 8 bases matching TRBD2. Trimming cost V 5 bases and J 5 bases; bases outside gene matches: 9. The CDR3 runs 15 residues. Germline CDR1 and CDR2: MDHEN and SYDVKM.